Below, 3 T cell receptor beta chains from the same sample are listed, as sequenced in a study of metastatic and nonmetastatic thyroid tumors (dated by TCRdb to about 2020). None of the patients had been given any treatment before thyroid surgery. Libraries came from PCR. The sequencer listed for this sample is Illumina HiSeq 4000. TCRdb ran its own pipeline on the public reads, namely fastp trimming at Q25 and MiXCR clone calling, and kept in-frame beta chains. The sample table lists about 34,000 clones, approximately 17% of them with a count of one. Of the sample, 6.5% to 8.5% is held by the ten largest clones. The sequenced sample was blood. Receptors originate from a female donor with papillary thyroid cancer or a benign thyroid nodule (not recorded which). Some clones in this sample may be carry-over from other donors' samples.

This clone was counted at least ten times. The genes are TRBV7-2 and TRBJ2-2, with TRBD1 matching over 10 bases. The CDR3 length is 16 residues. Germline V gives CDR1 SGHTA, CDR2 FQGNSA. The trim removed 4 bases at V and 4 bases at J, leaving 6 bases unmatched. CDR3 in amino acids: CASSYLRDRGTGELFF. The CDR3 bases are TGTGCCAGCAGCTATCTCCGGGACAGGGGCACCGGGGAGCTGTTTTTT.

This clone was seen a few times. Because the CDR3 is missing its conserved closing phenylalanine or tryptophan, this is likely a read error. The chain couples TRBV28 to TRBJ2-7, with 14 positions matching TRBD2. There are 19 residues in the CDR3. J was trimmed by 4 bases and V by 1 base; bases with no gene match: 12. Germline-derived CDR1 and CDR2 are MDHEN and SYDVKM. The CDR3 is CASSLLTRETSGRVYEQYL. The CDR3 nucleotides are TGTGCCAGCAGTTTATTAACTCGCGAGACTAGCGGGAGGGTTTACGAGCAGTACCTC.

This clone was seen ten or more times. The CDR3 nucleotides read TGCGCCAGCAGCTCCCCGGACAGGGGAAGGCATGGCTACACCTTC. Amino acids: CASSSPDRGRHGYTF. The V and J genes are TRBV4-3 and TRBJ1-2, with 9 bases matching TRBD1. CDR1 and CDR2 (germline): LGHNA, YSLEER. The CDR3 consists of 15 residues. V shed 5 bases, J shed 6 bases, and the junction held 10 bases outside the gene matches.